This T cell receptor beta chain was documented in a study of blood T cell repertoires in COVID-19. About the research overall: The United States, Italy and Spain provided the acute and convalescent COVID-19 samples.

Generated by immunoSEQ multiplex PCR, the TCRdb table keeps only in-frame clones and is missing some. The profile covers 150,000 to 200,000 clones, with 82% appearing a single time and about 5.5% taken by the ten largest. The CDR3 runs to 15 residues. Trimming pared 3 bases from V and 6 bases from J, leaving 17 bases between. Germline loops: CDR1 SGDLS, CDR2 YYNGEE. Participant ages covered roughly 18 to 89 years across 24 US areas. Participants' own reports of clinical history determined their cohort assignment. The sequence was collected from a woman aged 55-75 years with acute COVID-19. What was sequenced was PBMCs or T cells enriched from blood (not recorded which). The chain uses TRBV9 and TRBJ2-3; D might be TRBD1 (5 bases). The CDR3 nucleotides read TGTGCCAGCAGCGATAGGGGTCACCTGACGGATACGCAGTATTTT. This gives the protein CASSDRGHLTDTQYF.